These 8 T cell receptor beta chains were all obtained from the same sample, sequenced in a study of T cells after yellow fever vaccination. TCRdb used MiXCR to reprocess the 5' RACE reads, holding one entry per CDR3 protein. In the table there are hundreds of thousands of distinct CDR3 sequences, about a sixth of which are singletons. The material sequenced was PBMCs, taken 5 to 6 days after the first yellow fever vaccination. These receptors were obtained from a young man who received the YFV17D yellow fever vaccine.

This clonotype was recorded many times. The gene calls are TRBV12-3 or TRBV12-4 and TRBJ2-1, with TRBD1 as a possible D gene (5 bases). Trimming left V 1 base short and J 2 bases short, with 12 bases between. The CDR3 spans 16 residues. The CDR3 sequence: CASSLDQGLTYNEQFF. The DNA for the CDR3 is TGTGCCAGCAGTTTAGATCAGGGTTTAACCTACAATGAGCAGTTCTTC.

The chain has TRBV4-2 and TRBJ1-3; maybe TRBD1 (5 bases). The CDR3 loop spans 16 amino acids. The ends were cut back, 0 bases at V and 4 bases at J, with 13 bases in the middle. Germline CDR1 is LGHNA and CDR2 is YNFKEQ. For the CDR3, the DNA is TGTGCCAGCAGCCAAGATCCGGGGCGCTTAGGAAACACCATATATTTT. Protein sequence: CASSQDPGRLGNTIYF.

This chain links TRBV7-2 with TRBJ2-3; D unresolved. In germline, CDR1 is SGHTA, CDR2 FQGNSA. The CDR3 runs to 13 residues. V lost 3 bases to trimming and J lost 4 bases, with 8 bases between them. The CDR3 sequence: CASSFKGADTQYF. CDR3 DNA sequence: TGTGCCAGCAGCTTCAAGGGCGCAGATACGCAGTATTTT.

The chain has TRBV6-5 and TRBJ2-5, with 7 nucleotides matching TRBD1. The CDR3 extends over 14 amino acids. Per the germline V gene, CDR1 is MNHEY and CDR2 is SVGAGI. The J segment lost 2 bases and the V segment lost 3 bases, leaving 3 bases of the junction unmatched. CDR3 nucleotides: TGTGCCAGCAGTTATTACAGGGGACAAGAGACCCAGTACTTC. Translation: CASSYYRGQETQYF.

This clonotype occurred a few times. The V and J genes are TRBV6-1 and TRBJ2-1; 7 bases agree with TRBD1. CDR1 and CDR2 (germline): MNHNS, SASEGT. The CDR3 runs to 14 residues. With 6 bases clipped from V and 0 bases from J, the junction kept 2 bases outside the gene matches. Written as DNA, the CDR3 is TGTGCCAGCAGCACAGGGGCCTCCTACAATGAGCAGTTCTTC. This gives the protein CASSTGASYNEQFF.

The rearrangement joins TRBV6-1 to TRBJ1-5, with 10 bases aligning to TRBD1. Germline V gene data show CDR1 as MNHNS and CDR2 as SASEGT. Germline trimming cut 4 bases from V and 9 bases from J; bases unmatched to any gene: 6. The CDR3 consists of 14 residues. The CDR3 bases are TGTGCCAGCAGTGCAGACAGGGGGCGGGGGCCCCAGCATTTT. This encodes CASSADRGRGPQHF.

In its sample, this clonotype was seen a few times. The chain carries TRBV6-2 or TRBV6-3 and TRBJ2-7; TRBD1 or TRBD2 may be the D gene (5 bases each). Germline V gene lookup returns CDR1 MNHEY and CDR2 SVGEGT. The CDR3 runs 22 residues. The CDR3 region has the DNA TGTGCCAGCAGTTACTCACGACTAAACCCGGTTTCTGGGGCCATGGCACACTACGAGCAGTACGTT. It translates to CASSYSRLNPVSGAMAHYEQYV.

The genes are TRBV7-9 and TRBJ2-2, with D perhaps matching TRBD1 (5 bases). The germline V and J ends were trimmed by 5 bases and 5 bases, with 21 bases remaining between them. The CDR3 is 17 residues long. CDR1 SEHNR and CDR2 FQNEAQ come from the germline V gene (reference sequence). The CDR3 DNA reads as TGTGCCAGCAGCCTCGGGTTGGGCAGGGTAACAACCGGGGAGCTGTTTTTT. Protein product: CASSLGLGRVTTGELFF. Using reference TRBV7-9 and TRBJ2-2 for the parts outside the CDR3, the full variable domain is DTGVSQNPRHKITKRGQNVTFRCDPISEHNRLYWYRQTLGQGPEFLTYFQNEAQLEKSRLLSDRFSAERPKGSFSTLEIQRTEQGDSAMYLCASSLGLGRVTTGELFFGEGSRLTVL.